The clone carrying this T cell receptor beta chain was seen more than once but under ten times. The length of the CDR3 is 13 residues. CDR1 and CDR2 from the germline V gene are SGDLS and YYNGEE. V lost 3 bases, J lost 9 bases, and 13 bases lay in between. Using its own MiXCR run on the RT-PCR reads, TCRdb lists one record per CDR3 protein. The sample shows 550,000 to 750,000 distinct CDR3 sequences, over 12% of them seen only once. The clonotype originates from a female donor in good health, serving as a healthy control. V usage is TRBV9 and J usage is TRBJ1-5, with TRBD1 as a possible D gene (5 bases). Sequenced input: memory CD4+ T cells from blood. Here the CDR3 DNA reads TGTGCCAGCAGCGAAACACAGGAACGGCCCCAGCATTTT. Translating it yields CASSETQERPQHF.